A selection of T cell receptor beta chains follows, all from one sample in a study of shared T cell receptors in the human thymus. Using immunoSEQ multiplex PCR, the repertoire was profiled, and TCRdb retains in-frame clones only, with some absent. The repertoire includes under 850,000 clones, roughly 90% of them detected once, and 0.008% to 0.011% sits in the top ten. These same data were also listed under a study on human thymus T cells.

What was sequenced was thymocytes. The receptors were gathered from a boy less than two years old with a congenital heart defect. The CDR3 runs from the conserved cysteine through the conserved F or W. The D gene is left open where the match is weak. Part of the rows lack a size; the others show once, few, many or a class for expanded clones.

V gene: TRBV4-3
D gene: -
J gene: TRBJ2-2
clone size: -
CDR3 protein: CASSQDVRDTGELFF
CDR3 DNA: TGCGCCAGCAGCCAAGATGTGCGGGACACCGGGGAGCTGTTTTTT

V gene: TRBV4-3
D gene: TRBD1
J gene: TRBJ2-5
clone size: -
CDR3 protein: CASSARSGQGVETQYF
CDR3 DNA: TGCGCCAGCAGCGCCCGGTCGGGACAGGGTGTGGAGACCCAGTACTTC

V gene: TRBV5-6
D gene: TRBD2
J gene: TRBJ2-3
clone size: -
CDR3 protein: CASIRSTGGTLTDTQYF
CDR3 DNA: TGTGCCAGCATCAGATCGACCGGGGGGACCCTCACAGATACGCAGTATTTT

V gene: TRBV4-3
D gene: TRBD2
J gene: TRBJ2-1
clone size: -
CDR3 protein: CASSQASGAYNEQFF
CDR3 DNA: TGCGCCAGCAGCCAAGCTAGCGGAGCTTACAATGAGCAGTTCTTC

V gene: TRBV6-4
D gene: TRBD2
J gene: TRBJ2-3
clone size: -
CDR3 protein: CASRVAGADTQYF
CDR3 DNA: TGTGCCAGTCGCGTCGCGGGAGCAGATACGCAGTATTTT

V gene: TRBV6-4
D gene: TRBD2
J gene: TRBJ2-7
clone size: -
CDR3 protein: CASSDDSGRALRYEQYF
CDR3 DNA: TGTGCCAGCAGTGACGATAGCGGGAGGGCCCTCAGGTACGAGCAGTACTTC

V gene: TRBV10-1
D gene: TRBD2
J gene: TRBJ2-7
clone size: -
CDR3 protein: CASSRAAGGPYEQYF
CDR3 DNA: TGCGCCAGCAGTCGAGCAGCGGGAGGGCCCTACGAGCAGTACTTC

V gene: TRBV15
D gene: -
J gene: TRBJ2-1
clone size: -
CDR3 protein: CATSPTGGAYNEQFF
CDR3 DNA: TGTGCCACCAGCCCAACAGGGGGGGCCTACAATGAGCAGTTCTTC

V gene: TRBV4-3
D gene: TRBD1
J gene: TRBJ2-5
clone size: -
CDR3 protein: CASSPGTAQETQYF
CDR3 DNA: TGCGCCAGCAGCCCCGGGACAGCCCAAGAGACCCAGTACTTC

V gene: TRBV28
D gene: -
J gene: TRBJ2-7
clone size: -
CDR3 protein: CASSLTGSGSYEQYF
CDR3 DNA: TGTGCCAGCAGTTTGACCGGGAGTGGGTCCTACGAGCAGTACTTC

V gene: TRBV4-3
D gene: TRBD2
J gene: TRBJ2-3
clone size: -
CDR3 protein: CASSHQQAGGSDTQYF
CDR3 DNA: TGCGCCAGCAGCCACCAACAAGCGGGAGGGTCAGATACGCAGTATTTT

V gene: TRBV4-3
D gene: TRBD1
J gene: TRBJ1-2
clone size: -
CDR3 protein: CASSQDNGRDRNYDYGYTF
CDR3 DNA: TGCGCCAGCAGCCAAGATAATGGTAGGGACAGGAACTATGACTATGGCTACACCTTC

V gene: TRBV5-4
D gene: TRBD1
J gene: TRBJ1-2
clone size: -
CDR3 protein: CASSSRGPHKGGYTF
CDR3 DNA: TGTGCCAGCAGCTCGAGGGGGCCCCACAAGGGTGGCTACACCTTC

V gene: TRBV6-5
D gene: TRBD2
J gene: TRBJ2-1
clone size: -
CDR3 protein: CASSRRTSLNNEQFF
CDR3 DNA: TGTGCCAGCAGCCGTCGGACTAGCCTTAATAATGAGCAGTTCTTC

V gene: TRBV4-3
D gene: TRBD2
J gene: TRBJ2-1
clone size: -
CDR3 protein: CASSQVDLLAGETYNEQFF
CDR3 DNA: TGCGCCAGCAGCCAAGTCGACCTACTAGCGGGAGAAACCTACAATGAGCAGTTCTTC

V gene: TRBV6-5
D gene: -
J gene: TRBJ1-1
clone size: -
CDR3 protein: CASSLQGTEAFF
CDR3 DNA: TGTGCCAGCAGTCTACAGGGCACTGAAGCTTTCTTT

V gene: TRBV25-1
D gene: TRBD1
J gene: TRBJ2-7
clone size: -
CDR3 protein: CASSDPGTGPDEQYF
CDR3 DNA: TGTGCCAGCAGTGACCCTGGGACAGGGCCTGACGAGCAGTACTTC

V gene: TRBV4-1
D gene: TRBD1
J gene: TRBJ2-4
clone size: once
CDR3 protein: CASSQGQGVAKNIQYF
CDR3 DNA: TGCGCCAGCAGCCAAGGTCAGGGGGTAGCCAAAAACATTCAGTACTTC

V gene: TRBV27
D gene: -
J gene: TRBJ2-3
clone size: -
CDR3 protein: CATSRFPSTDTQYF
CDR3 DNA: TGTGCCACCTCCCGGTTCCCTAGCACAGATACGCAGTATTTT

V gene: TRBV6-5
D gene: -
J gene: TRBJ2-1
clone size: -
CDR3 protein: CASSYPAQGRNEQFF
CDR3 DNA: TGTGCCAGCAGTTACCCGGCACAGGGACGGAATGAGCAGTTCTTC

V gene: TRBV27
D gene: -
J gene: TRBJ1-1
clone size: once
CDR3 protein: CASSLFRGTEAFF
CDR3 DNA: TGTGCCAGCAGTTTATTCAGGGGCACTGAAGCTTTCTTT

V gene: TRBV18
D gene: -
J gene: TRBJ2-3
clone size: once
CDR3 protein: CASSRGADTQYF
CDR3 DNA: TGTGCCAGCTCACGAGGCGCAGATACGCAGTATTTT

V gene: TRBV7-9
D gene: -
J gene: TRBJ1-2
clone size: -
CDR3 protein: CASIQEGTGVDGYTF
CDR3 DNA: TGTGCCAGCATCCAAGAAGGCACGGGGGTCGATGGCTACACCTTC

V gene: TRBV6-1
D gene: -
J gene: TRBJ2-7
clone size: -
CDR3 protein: CASRISAYEQYF
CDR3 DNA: TGTGCCAGCAGGATATCAGCCTACGAGCAGTACTTC

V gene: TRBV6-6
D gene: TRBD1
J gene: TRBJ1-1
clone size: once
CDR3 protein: CASSHTGAEAFF
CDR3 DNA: TGTGCCAGCAGTCACACAGGGGCTGAAGCTTTCTTT

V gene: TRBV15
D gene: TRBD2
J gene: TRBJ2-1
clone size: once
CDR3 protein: CATSRPGLAAFDEQFF
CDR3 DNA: TGTGCCACCAGCAGACCGGGACTAGCGGCATTCGATGAGCAGTTCTTC

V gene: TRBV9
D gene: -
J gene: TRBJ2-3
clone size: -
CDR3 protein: CASSAPQPIAGTDTQYF
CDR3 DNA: TGTGCCAGCAGCGCGCCGCAACCAATAGCGGGCACAGATACGCAGTATTTT

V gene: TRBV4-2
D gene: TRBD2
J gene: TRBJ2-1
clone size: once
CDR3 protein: CASSQEGLAGREQFF
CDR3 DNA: TGTGCCAGCAGCCAAGAGGGACTAGCGGGAAGGGAGCAGTTCTTC

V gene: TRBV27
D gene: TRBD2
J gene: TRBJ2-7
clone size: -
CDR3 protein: CATGDSGRVSHYEQYF
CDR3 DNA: TGTGCCACAGGGGACAGCGGGAGGGTATCCCACTACGAGCAGTACTTC

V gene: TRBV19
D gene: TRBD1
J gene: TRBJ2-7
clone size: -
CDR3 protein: CASRRTGDSYEQYF
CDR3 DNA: TGTGCCAGCCGGAGGACAGGGGACTCCTACGAGCAGTACTTC

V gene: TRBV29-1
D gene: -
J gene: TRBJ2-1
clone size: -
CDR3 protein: CSLGGDREPYNEQFF
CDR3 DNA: TGCAGCCTGGGGGGTGACAGGGAGCCTTACAATGAGCAGTTCTTC